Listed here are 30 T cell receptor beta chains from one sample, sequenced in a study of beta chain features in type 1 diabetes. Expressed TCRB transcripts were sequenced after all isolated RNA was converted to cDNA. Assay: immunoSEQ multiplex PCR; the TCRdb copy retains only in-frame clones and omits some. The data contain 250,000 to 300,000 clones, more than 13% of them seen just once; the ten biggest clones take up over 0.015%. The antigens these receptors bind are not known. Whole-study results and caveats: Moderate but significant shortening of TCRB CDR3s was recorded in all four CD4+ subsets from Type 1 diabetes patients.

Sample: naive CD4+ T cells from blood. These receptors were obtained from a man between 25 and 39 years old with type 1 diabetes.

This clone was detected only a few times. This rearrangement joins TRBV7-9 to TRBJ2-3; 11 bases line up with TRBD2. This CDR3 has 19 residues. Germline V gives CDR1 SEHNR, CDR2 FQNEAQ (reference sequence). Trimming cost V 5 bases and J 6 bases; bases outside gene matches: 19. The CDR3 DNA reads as TGTGCCAGCAGCCTGGGCAAGCTCAAGAAGACTAGCGGGAACGATACGCAGTATTTT. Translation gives CASSLGKLKKTSGNDTQYF.

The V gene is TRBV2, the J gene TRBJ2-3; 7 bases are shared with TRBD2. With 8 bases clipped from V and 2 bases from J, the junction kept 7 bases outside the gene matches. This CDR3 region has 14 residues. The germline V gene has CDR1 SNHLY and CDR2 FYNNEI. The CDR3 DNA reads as TGTGCCAGCCGAACTAGCGAATACACAGATACGCAGTATTTT. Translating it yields CASRTSEYTDTQYF. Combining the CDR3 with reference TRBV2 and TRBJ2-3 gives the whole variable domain EPEVTQTPSHQVTQMGQEVILRCVPISNHLYFYWYRQILGQKVEFLVSFYNNEISEKSEIFDDQFSVERPDGSNFTLKIRSTKLEDSAMYFCASRTSEYTDTQYFGPGTRLTVL.

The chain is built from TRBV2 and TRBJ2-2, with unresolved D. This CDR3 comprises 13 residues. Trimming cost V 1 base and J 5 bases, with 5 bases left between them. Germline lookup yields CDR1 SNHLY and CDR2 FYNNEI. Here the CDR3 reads CASSEVHTGELFF. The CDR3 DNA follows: TGTGCCAGCAGTGAAGTTCATACCGGGGAGCTGTTTTTT.

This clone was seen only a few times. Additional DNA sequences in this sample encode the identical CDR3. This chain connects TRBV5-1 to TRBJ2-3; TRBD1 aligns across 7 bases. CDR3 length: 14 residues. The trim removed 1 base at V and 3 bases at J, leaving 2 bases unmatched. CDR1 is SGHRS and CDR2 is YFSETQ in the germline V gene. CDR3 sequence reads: CASSLLTGTDTQYF. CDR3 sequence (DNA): TGCGCCAGCAGCTTGTTGACAGGGACAGATACGCAGTATTTT. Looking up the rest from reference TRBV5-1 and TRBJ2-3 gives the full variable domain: KAGVTQTPRYLIKTRGQQVTLSCSPISGHRSVSWYQQTPGQGLQFLFEYFSETQRNKGNFPGRFSGRQFSNSRSEMNVSTLELGDSALYLCASSLLTGTDTQYFGPGTRLTVL.

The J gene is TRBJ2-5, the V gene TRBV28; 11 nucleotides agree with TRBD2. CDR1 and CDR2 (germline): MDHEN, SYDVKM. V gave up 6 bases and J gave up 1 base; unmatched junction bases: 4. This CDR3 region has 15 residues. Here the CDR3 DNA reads TGTGCCAGCAGCTCTCTAGCGGGAGGCCAAGAGACCCAGTACTTC. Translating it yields CASSSLAGGQETQYF. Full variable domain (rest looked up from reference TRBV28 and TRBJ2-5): DVKVTQSSRYLVKRTGEKVFLECVQDMDHENMFWYRQDPGLGLRLIYFSYDVKMKEKGDIPEGYSVSREKKERFSLILESASTNQTSMYLCASSSLAGGQETQYFGPGTRLLVL.

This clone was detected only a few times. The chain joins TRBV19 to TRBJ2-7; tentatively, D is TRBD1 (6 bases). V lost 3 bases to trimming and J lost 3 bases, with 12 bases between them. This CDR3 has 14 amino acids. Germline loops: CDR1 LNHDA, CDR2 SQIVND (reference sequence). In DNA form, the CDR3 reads TGTGCCAGTAGTATCCTACCAGGGGACTACGAGCAGTACTTC. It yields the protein CASSILPGDYEQYF.

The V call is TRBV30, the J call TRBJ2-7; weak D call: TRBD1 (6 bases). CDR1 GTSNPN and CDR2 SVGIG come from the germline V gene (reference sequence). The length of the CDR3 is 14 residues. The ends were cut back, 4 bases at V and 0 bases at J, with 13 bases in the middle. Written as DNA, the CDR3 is TGTGCCTGGATCAAGACAGGAAGCTCCTACGAGCAGTACTTC. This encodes CAWIKTGSSYEQYF.

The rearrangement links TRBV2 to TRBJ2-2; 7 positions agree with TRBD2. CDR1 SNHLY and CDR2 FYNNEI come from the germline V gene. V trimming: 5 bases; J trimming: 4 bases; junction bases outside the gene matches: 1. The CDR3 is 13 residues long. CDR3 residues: CASSLAATGELFF. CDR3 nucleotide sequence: TGTGCCAGCAGTCTAGCGGCCACCGGGGAGCTGTTTTTT.

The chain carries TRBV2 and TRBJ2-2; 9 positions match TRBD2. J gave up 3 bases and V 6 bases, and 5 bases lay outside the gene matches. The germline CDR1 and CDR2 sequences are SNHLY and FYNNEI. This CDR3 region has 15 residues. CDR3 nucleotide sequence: TGTGCCAGCAGGAGGGCGGGAGGGCACACCGGGGAGCTGTTTTTT. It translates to CASRRAGGHTGELFF.

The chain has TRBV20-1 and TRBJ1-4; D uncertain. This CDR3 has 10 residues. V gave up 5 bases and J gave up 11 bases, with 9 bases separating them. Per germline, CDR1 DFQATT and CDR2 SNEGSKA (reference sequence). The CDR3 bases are TGCAGTGCTTGGACGGGGAAACTGTTTTTT. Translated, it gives CSAWTGKLFF.

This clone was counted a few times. The CDR3 is CSARLDYGYTF. In DNA form, the CDR3 reads TGCAGTGCTAGGTTAGATTATGGCTACACCTTC. The rearrangement joins TRBV20-1 to TRBJ1-2, with D unresolved. V was clipped by 3 bases and J by 5 bases, with 7 bases between them. Germline V lookup: CDR1 DFQATT, CDR2 SNEGSKA (reference sequence). The length of the CDR3 is 11 residues.

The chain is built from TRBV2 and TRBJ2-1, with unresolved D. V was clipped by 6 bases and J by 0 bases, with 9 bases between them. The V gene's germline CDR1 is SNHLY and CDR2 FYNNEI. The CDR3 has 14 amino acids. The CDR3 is CASSVGFSYNEQFF. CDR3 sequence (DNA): TGTGCCAGCAGCGTGGGCTTCTCCTACAATGAGCAGTTCTTC. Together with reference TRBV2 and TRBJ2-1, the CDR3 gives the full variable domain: EPEVTQTPSHQVTQMGQEVILRCVPISNHLYFYWYRQILGQKVEFLVSFYNNEISEKSEIFDDQFSVERPDGSNFTLKIRSTKLEDSAMYFCASSVGFSYNEQFFGPGTRLTVL.

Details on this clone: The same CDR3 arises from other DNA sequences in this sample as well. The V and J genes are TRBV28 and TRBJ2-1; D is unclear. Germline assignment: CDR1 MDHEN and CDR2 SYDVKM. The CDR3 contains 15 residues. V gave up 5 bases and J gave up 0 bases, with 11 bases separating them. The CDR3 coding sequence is TGTGCCAGCAGTCCCCCTGGTAGCTCCTACAATGAGCAGTTCTTC. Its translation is CASSPPGSSYNEQFF.

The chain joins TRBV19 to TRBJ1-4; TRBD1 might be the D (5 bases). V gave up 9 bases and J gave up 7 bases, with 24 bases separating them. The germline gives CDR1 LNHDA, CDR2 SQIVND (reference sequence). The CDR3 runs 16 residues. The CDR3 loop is CASGSRTGTLGEKLFF. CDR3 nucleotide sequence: TGTGCCAGCGGATCACGGACCGGGACTTTGGGTGAAAAACTGTTTTTT.

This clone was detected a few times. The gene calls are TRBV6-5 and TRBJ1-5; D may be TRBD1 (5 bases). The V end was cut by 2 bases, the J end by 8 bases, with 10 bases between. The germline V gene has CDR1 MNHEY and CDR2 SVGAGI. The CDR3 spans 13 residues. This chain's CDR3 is CASSYTGPEPQHF. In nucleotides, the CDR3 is TGTGCCAGCAGTTACACAGGCCCGGAGCCCCAGCATTTT.

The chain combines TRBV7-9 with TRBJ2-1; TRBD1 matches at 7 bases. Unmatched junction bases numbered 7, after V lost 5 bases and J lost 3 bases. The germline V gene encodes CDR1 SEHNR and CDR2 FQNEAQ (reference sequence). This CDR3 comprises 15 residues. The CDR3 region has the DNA TGTGCCAGCAGCCCCCGGGACAGAGTCTACAATGAGCAGTTCTTC. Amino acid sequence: CASSPRDRVYNEQFF. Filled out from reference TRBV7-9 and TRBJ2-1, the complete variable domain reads DTGVSQNPRHKITKRGQNVTFRCDPISEHNRLYWYRQTLGQGPEFLTYFQNEAQLEKSRLLSDRFSAERPKGSFSTLEIQRTEQGDSAMYLCASSPRDRVYNEQFFGPGTRLTVL.

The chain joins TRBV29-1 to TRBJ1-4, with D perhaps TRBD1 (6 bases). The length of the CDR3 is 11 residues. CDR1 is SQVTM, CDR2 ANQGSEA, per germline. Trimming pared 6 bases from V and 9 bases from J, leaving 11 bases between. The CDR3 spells CSVRGTKKLFF. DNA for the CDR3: TGCAGCGTGAGGGGGACAAAAAAACTGTTTTTT.

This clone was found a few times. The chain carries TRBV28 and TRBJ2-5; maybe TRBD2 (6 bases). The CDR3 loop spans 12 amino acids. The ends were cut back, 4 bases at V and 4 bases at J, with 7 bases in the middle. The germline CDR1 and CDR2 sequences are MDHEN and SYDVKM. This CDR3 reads CASSSGLETQYF. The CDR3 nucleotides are TGTGCCAGCAGTTCGGGACTAGAGACCCAGTACTTC.

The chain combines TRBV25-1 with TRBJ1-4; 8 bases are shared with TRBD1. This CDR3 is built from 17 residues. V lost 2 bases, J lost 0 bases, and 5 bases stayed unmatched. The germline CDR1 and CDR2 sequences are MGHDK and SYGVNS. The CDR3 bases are TGTGCCAGCAGTGAACCGACAGGGGTTGCAACTAATGAAAAACTGTTTTTT. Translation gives CASSEPTGVATNEKLFF.

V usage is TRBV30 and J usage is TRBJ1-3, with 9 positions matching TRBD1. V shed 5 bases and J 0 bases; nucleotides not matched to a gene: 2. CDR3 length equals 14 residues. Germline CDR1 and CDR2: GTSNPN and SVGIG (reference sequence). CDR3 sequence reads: CAWGQGFSGNTIYF. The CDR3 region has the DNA TGTGCCTGGGGACAGGGGTTCTCTGGAAACACCATATATTTT.

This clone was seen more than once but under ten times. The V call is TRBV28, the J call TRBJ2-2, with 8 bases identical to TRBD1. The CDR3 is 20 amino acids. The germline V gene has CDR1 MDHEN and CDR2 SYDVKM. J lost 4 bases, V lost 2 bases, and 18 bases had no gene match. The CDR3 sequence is CASSLPITPGTGLRTGELFF. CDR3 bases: TGTGCCAGCAGTTTACCCATCACTCCCGGGACAGGACTTCGCACCGGGGAGCTGTTTTTT. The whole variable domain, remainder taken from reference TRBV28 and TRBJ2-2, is DVKVTQSSRYLVKRTGEKVFLECVQDMDHENMFWYRQDPGLGLRLIYFSYDVKMKEKGDIPEGYSVSREKKERFSLILESASTNQTSMYLCASSLPITPGTGLRTGELFFGEGSRLTVL.

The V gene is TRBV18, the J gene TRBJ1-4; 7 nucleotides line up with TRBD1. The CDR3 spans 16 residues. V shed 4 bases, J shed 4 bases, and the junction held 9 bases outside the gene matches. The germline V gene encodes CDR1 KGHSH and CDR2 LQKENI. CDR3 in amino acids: CASSLQAGTDNEKLFF. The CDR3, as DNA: TGTGCCAGCTCACTACAAGCCGGGACAGATAATGAAAAACTGTTTTTT.

CDR3 loop: CAISGQRSSYEQYF. CDR3 sequence (DNA): TGTGCCATCAGTGGACAGCGAAGCTCCTACGAGCAGTACTTC. J is TRBJ2-7 and V is TRBV10-3, with a weak D call TRBD1 (5 bases). Germline V gives CDR1 ENHRY, CDR2 SYGVKD. This CDR3 has 14 residues. The V end lost 4 bases, the J end lost 0 bases, and 10 bases lay between the germline ends.

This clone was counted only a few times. This chain's CDR3 is CASSLFGGNTEAFF. DNA of the CDR3: TGTGCCAGCAGTTTATTTGGAGGGAACACTGAAGCTTTCTTT. This chain joins TRBV28 and TRBJ1-1, with D uncertain. Trimming shortened V by 1 base and J by 1 base, and 7 bases separated the two germline ends. Germline-derived CDR1 and CDR2 are MDHEN and SYDVKM. The CDR3 runs to 14 residues.

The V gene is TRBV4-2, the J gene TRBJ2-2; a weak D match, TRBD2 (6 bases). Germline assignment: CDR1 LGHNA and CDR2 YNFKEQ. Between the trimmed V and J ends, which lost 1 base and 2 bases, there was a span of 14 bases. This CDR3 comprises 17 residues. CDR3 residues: CASSQATGELNTGELFF. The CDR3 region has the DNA TGTGCCAGCAGCCAAGCGACGGGAGAGTTAAACACCGGGGAGCTGTTTTTT.

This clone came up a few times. This chain's CDR3 is CATSREDRANYGYTF. DNA for the CDR3: TGTGCCACCAGCAGAGAAGACAGAGCTAACTATGGCTACACCTTC. J is TRBJ1-2 and V is TRBV15; possible D gene TRBD1, 5 bases. The V end was cut by 0 bases, the J end by 0 bases, with 8 bases between. The CDR3 is 15 residues long. CDR1 and CDR2 (germline): LNHNV, YYDKDF (reference sequence).

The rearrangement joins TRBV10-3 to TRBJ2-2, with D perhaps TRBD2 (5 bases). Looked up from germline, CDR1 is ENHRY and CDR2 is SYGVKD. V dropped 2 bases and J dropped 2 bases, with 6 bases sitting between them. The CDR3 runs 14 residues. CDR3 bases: TGTGCCATCAGTGAGCGGGGAAACACCGGGGAGCTGTTTTTT. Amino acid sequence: CAISERGNTGELFF.

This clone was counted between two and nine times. CDR3 sequence (DNA): TGTGCCAGCAGTCGCCGGGACAGATACAATGAGCAGTTCTTC. It translates to CASSRRDRYNEQFF. The V and J genes are TRBV6-1 and TRBJ2-1; 7 positions match TRBD1. The germline V gene has CDR1 MNHNS and CDR2 SASEGT. CDR3 length equals 14 residues. With 5 bases clipped from V and 4 bases from J, the junction kept 5 bases outside the gene matches.

The DNA for the CDR3 is TGTGCCAGCAGCTCAGGGCTAGCGGGAGGGCCGTCTGACAATGAGCAGTTCTTC. Residues: CASSSGLAGGPSDNEQFF. The rearrangement links TRBV7-9 to TRBJ2-1, with TRBD2 matching 12 bases. This CDR3 spans 18 amino acids. Germline loops: CDR1 SEHNR, CDR2 FQNEAQ (reference sequence). Trimming cost V 4 bases and J 5 bases; bases outside gene matches: 12.

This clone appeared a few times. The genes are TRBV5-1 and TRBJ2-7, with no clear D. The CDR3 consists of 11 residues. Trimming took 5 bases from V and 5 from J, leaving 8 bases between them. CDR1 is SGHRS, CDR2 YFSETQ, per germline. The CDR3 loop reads CASSELDEQYF. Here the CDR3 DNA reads TGCGCCAGCAGTGAGCTGGACGAGCAGTACTTC. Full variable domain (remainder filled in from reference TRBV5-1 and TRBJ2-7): KAGVTQTPRYLIKTRGQQVTLSCSPISGHRSVSWYQQTPGQGLQFLFEYFSETQRNKGNFPGRFSGRQFSNSRSEMNVSTLELGDSALYLCASSELDEQYFGPGTRLTVT.